This T cell receptor (beta chain) comes out of a study of cytomegalovirus exposure and HLA in healthy donors. Study findings and constraints: TCR beta V segments were, for the most part, productive about 90% or about 30% of the time in an earlier analysis. In vitro testing confirmed three CMV-associated chains as specific for CMV antigens.

Researchers ran the PCR with 60 Vbeta and 13 Jbeta primers. Profiling relied on immunoSEQ multiplex PCR, and the TCRdb table lists in-frame clones only, not all of them. Of some 110,000 clones listed, about 10% are singletons. Sampled while nominally healthy, donors likely had unrecorded immune exposures. Germline CDR1 MNHNY, CDR2 SVGAGI (reference sequence). This CDR3 has 14 residues. V was clipped by 6 bases and J by 3 bases; unmatched bases: 8. This clone appeared a few times. Antigen specificity is unknown. This clonotype originated in a man aged 30 to 45 in good health and CMV-seronegative. This sequence joins TRBV6-6 and TRBJ2-7; 7 nucleotides line up with TRBD1. Material: PBMCs. CDR3 DNA: TGTGCCAGCAGGAAGGGGGCCGCGAGCTACGAGCAGTACTTC. Its protein product is CASRKGAASYEQYF.